This paragraph covers one T cell receptor beta chain sequence. The target of this receptor is not known. The record has no base qualities; no much larger clone is one base away. Library prep was done by PCR. Reads for this sample came from an Illumina HiSeq 2500. Unique molecular identifiers were incorporated into TCR beta cDNA libraries to reduce PCR and sequencing biases. Roughly 0.5 million cDNA molecules were obtained per 1 to 10 million input T cells, so each molecule approximated one T cell. Patient libraries were prepared and sequenced with the same protocol used for the earlier healthy control dataset. Within a given batch, samples were prepared together, multiplexed and sequenced on the same HiSeq lane. For the original study's pipeline: MIGEC handled the raw barcoded reads, throwing out single-read molecular identifier groups before consensus assembly and CDR3 extraction. Clonotype tables were post-analysed with VDJtools, normalizing diversity by down-sampling all datasets to the smallest sample size. Repertoire overlap clustering matched CDR3 amino acid but not nucleotide sequences to correct batch-related cross-sample contamination. TCRdb's own reprocessing of the public reads used fastp at Q25 and MiXCR and kept productive beta chains. CDR3 protein sequences are deduplicated, and each keeps its most common genes and DNA. TCRdb, rather than the study authors, made the V and J calls. The sample yields fewer than 850,000 distinct CDR3 sequences; 25% to 30% were counted once. Around 0.55% of the sample is in the top ten clones.

The data belong to a study of post-analysis software for immune sequencing data (dated by TCRdb to 2014 to 2015). With regard to the full study: The recorded disease courses included relapsing-remitting, secondary progressive and progressive-relapsing multiple sclerosis, and some patients had no subtype annotation. Patient repertoires were compared against 10 to 12 previously published healthy control repertoires from donors aged 6 to 25 years. A subset of samples was prepared in parallel using single-end sample barcoding, then pooled and co-amplified after Illumina adapter ligation.

To demonstrate the VDJtools post-analysis software, the study profiled TCR beta repertoires from the peripheral blood of about 13 young patients with multiple sclerosis. The patients with multiple sclerosis were children and adolescents between about 6 and 15 years of age. The junction shows trimming of 2 bases on V and 5 bases on J, plus 12 bases between the germline ends. The CDR3 starts with the cysteine, ends with the phenylalanine, and has 14 residues. The CDR3 DNA has 42 bases and is translated from base 1. Via the germline V gene (reference sequence), CDR1 is SEHNR and CDR2 FQNEAQ. Results the study describes overall, beyond this receptor: Normalized Chao1 diversity was significantly lower in multiple sclerosis patients than controls, suggesting substantial peripheral T-cell clonal expansion. Direct clustering with F measure showed strong co-clustering of samples prepared in the same batch, prompting a batch-effect correction. The multiple sclerosis patient group was slightly younger than the control group. Significantly higher frequencies in patients than in controls were found for roughly five TRBV segments, including TRBV5-6, TRBV5-1 and TRBV20-1.

The specimen was blood. This TCR was recovered from a girl aged 10 to 17 with multiple sclerosis. The V and J genes are TRBV7-9 and TRBJ1-2; a tentative D match to TRBD1 spans 5 bases. The CDR3 corresponds to CASSLSGRIYGYTF. The nucleotide sequence is given as TGTGCCAGCAGCTTATCGGGACGGATTTATGGCTACACCTTC.